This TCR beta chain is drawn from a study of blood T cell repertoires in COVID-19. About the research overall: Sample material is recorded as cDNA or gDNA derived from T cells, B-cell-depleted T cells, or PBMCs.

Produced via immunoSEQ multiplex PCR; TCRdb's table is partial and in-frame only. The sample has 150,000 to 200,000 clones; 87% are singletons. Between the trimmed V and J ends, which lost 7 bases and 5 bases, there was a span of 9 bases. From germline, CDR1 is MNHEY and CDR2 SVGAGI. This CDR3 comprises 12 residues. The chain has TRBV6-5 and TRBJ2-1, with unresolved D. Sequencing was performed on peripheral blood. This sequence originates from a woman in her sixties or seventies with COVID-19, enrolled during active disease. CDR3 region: CASTRQDNEQFF. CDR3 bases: TGTGCCAGCACCAGGCAGGACAATGAGCAGTTCTTC.